These 28 T cell receptor beta chains originate from one sample sequenced in a study of tissue T cells after allogeneic stem cell transplantation. Described time point: mouse harvest day 7 after allogeneic transplant. Mouse grafts combined 10^7 T-cell-depleted bone marrow cells with 10^6 splenic CD5+ T cells. The protocol was immunoSEQ multiplex PCR, while the TCRdb copy is restricted to in-frame clones and leaves out a portion. The sample gives over 6,000 clones, less than 65% of which show up once; almost 8% is in the top ten. The specimen was gut tissue. These TCRs come from a female BALB/c mouse given C57BL/6 T cells with graft-versus-host disease after an allogeneic hematopoietic cell transplant.

This clone was observed a few times. Any gene name here is a mouse gene name. The CDR3 is cut off 1 residue early in the read; its end comes from the germline J gene. The gene calls are TRBV12-2 and TRBJ2-4; D unresolved. The germline V and J ends were trimmed by 0 bases and 0 bases, with 6 bases remaining between them. This CDR3 contains 14 residues. CDR1 and CDR2 (germline): SGHLS, HYDKME. The CDR3 loop is CASSLPGSQNTLYF. The part of the CDR3 DNA that was read is TGTGCCAGCTCTCTCCCGGGAAGTCAAAACACCTTGTAC.

Concerning this clone itself: Gene and germline names: mouse. The read ends 1 residue shy of where the CDR3 ends; the end is completed using the germline J gene. The chain links TRBV3 to TRBJ2-7; 11 nucleotides align to TRBD2. J lost 3 bases, V lost 5 bases, and 3 bases had no gene match. This CDR3 has 14 amino acids. In germline, CDR1 is SNHLY, CDR2 FYNGKV (reference sequence). Here the CDR3 reads CASSEGLGVYEQYF. Partial CDR3 DNA: TGTGCCAGCAGCGAGGGACTGGGGGTCTATGAACAGTAC.

This clone was detected a few times. Genes and germline are mouse. The read comes to an end 1 residue before the CDR3 does, leaving the germline J gene to fill in the end. The chain couples TRBV13-2 to TRBJ1-2; no clear D gene. The germline CDR1 and CDR2 sequences are NNHNN and SYGAGS (reference sequence). Trimming removed 0 bases at V and 0 bases at J, with 9 bases between. The CDR3 contains 15 residues. CDR3 residues: CASGDAANPNSDYTF. The sequenced CDR3 bases are TGTGCCAGCGGTGATGCCGCAAATCCAAACTCCGACTACACC.

This clone was observed a handful of times. The germline and genes are mouse ones. From the germline J gene comes the end of the CDR3, since the read stops 1 residue before it. The chain has TRBV3 and TRBJ2-7; 12 bases are shared with TRBD2. V trimming: 5 bases; J trimming: 3 bases; junction bases outside the gene matches: 2. This CDR3 comprises 14 residues. CDR1 is SNHLY and CDR2 is FYNGKV in the germline V gene (reference sequence). Partial CDR3 DNA: TGTGCCAGCAGCAGGGACTGGGGGGTCTATGAACAGTAC. Its protein product is CASSRDWGVYEQY. From start to end, the CDR3 is CASSRDWGVYEQYF.

For this clone: Each gene name is a mouse one. The CDR3 is cut off 1 residue early in the read; its end comes from the germline J gene. The chain combines TRBV13-1 with TRBJ2-2; D is possibly TRBD1 (5 bases). V lost 2 bases and J 4 bases, leaving 9 bases between the germline ends. Looked up from germline, CDR1 is NSHNY and CDR2 is SYGAGN. The CDR3 is 14 residues long. The CDR3 sequence is CASSDREGTGQLYF. The sequenced part of the CDR3 DNA is TGTGCCAGCAGTGACAGGGAGGGCACCGGGCAGCTCTAC.

As to this clone: These gene names are mouse names. Read data end 1 residue before the CDR3 end; the end is taken from the germline J gene. This chain joins TRBV12-2 and TRBJ1-1, with D possibly TRBD1 on 5 matching bases. Trimming removed 2 bases from V and 1 base from J, with 7 bases in between. Looked up from germline, CDR1 is SGHLS and CDR2 is HYDKME. The CDR3 is 13 amino acids. Partial CDR3 DNA: TGTGCCAGCTCTCGCCAGGGGAACACAGAAGTCTTC. Its translation is CASSRQGNTEVF. In full, the CDR3 reads CASSRQGNTEVFF.

For this clone: Germline and genes: mouse. The read ends 1 residue early relative to the CDR3; the germline J gene fills the gap. The chain combines TRBV26 with TRBJ1-1, with 7 bases that match TRBD1. Germline V gene lookup returns CDR1 KGHPV and CDR2 FQNQEV (reference sequence). CDR3 length: 13 amino acids. J was trimmed by 1 base and V by 6 bases; bases with no gene match: 2. The CDR3 DNA, read in part, is TGTGCCAGCAGACGGGACAGAAACACAGAAGTCTTC. It codes for CASRRDRNTEVF. The whole CDR3 sequence is CASRRDRNTEVFF.

Notes on this clone: Genes and germline are mouse. Read data end 1 residue before the CDR3 end; the end is taken from the germline J gene. The V and J genes are TRBV31 and TRBJ2-2; the match to TRBD2 covers 11 bases. The CDR3 is 16 amino acids. The germline V gene encodes CDR1 GKSSPN and CDR2 SITVG. The J segment lost 0 bases and the V segment lost 4 bases, leaving 4 bases of the junction unmatched. CDR3 sequence reads: CAWTETGGANTGQLYF. The CDR3 bases that were read are TGTGCCTGGACCGAGACTGGGGGGGCAAACACCGGGCAGCTCTAC. Full variable domain (missing parts from reference TRBV31 and TRBJ2-2): AQTIHQWPVAEIKAVGSPLSLGCTIKGKSSPNLYWYWQATGGTLQQLFYSITVGQVESVVQLNLSASRPKDDQFILSTEKLLLSHSGFYLCAWTETGGANTGQLYFGEGSKLTVL.

As regards this clone: Germline and genes here are mouse. The read stops 1 residue short of the end of the CDR3; the missing end is completed from the germline J gene. The chain links TRBV23 to TRBJ2-4; TRBD2 was called by the table and not checked on the DNA. This CDR3 comprises 15 residues. The V gene's germline CDR1 is KGHTA and CDR2 FQNQQP. CDR3 in amino acids: CSSSGTGGSQNTLYF. CDR3 DNA, as far as it was read: TGCTCCAGCAGTGGGACTGGGGGGAGTCAAAACACCTTGTAC.

This clone was seen more than once but under ten times. Here the gene names and germline are mouse. The CDR3 goes on 1 residue after the read ends, and that part is filled in from the germline J gene. The gene calls are TRBV3 and TRBJ2-7; 8 bases align to TRBD2. Trimming at V came to 1 base and at J to 5 bases, leaving 4 bases not matched to a gene. Germline V gene sequence: CDR1 SNHLY, CDR2 FYNGKV (reference sequence). The CDR3 spans 14 residues. The DNA read from the CDR3 is TGTGCCAGCAGCTTAGAATGGGGGGGAGATGAACAGTAC. Protein: CASSLEWGGDEQY. The entire CDR3 sequence reads CASSLEWGGDEQYF. Based on the CDR3 plus reference TRBV3 and TRBJ2-7, the full variable domain is GPKVLQIPSHQIIDMGQMVTLNCDPVSNHLYFYWYKQILGQQMEFLVNFYNGKVMEKSKLFKDQFSVERPDGSYFTLKIQPTALEDSAVYFCASSLEWGGDEQYFGPGTRLTVL.

For this clone: Any gene name here is a mouse gene name. The read halts 1 residue ahead of the CDR3 end, with the missing end drawn from the germline J gene. The chain uses TRBV26 and TRBJ1-2, with TRBD1 as a possible D gene (6 bases). V was clipped by 3 bases and J by 2 bases, with 10 bases between them. The CDR3 runs 14 residues. Germline lookup yields CDR1 KGHPV and CDR2 FQNQEV (reference sequence). The CDR3 spells CASSLGRGNSDYTF. The DNA read from the CDR3 is TGTGCCAGCAGTCTTGGCAGGGGCAACTCCGACTACACC.

Details on this clone: The listed genes are named as in mouse. The read terminates 1 residue before the CDR3 end, so the remaining end is supplied by the germline J gene. The chain couples TRBV13-3 to TRBJ2-7, with 10 bases identical to TRBD2. Germline CDR1 is NNHDY and CDR2 is SYVADS. CDR3 size: 15 residues. After removal of 0 bases from V and 2 bases from J, the junction contained 2 bases not matched to a gene. The CDR3 bases that were read are TGTGCCAGCAGTGATGACTGGGGGGGAACCTATGAACAGTAC. Translated, it gives CASSDDWGGTYEQY. In full, the CDR3 reads CASSDDWGGTYEQYF.

About this clone: Gene labels here are mouse ones. The read ends 1 residue before the CDR3 terminus; that terminus is restored from the germline J gene. The V and J genes are TRBV5 and TRBJ2-7; possible D gene TRBD2, 6 bases. Germline loops: CDR1 LGHNA, CDR2 YNLKQL (reference sequence). V lost 3 bases and J lost 0, with 12 bases in between. CDR3 size: 15 residues. CDR3 region: CASSQRDFSSYEQYF. The sequenced part of the CDR3 DNA is TGTGCCAGCAGCCAGAGGGACTTTAGCTCCTATGAACAGTAC.

On this clone itself: Genes here carry mouse names. The read stops 1 residue short of the end of the CDR3; the missing end is completed from the germline J gene. V gene TRBV13-3 combines with J gene TRBJ1-4, with D perhaps matching TRBD1 (5 bases). Germline V gene data show CDR1 as NNHDY and CDR2 as SYVADS. The CDR3 is 14 residues long. V lost 0 bases and J lost 2, with 5 bases in between. The sequenced CDR3 bases are TGTGCCAGCAGTGATGGGACATCCAACGAAAGATTATTT. The encoded protein is CASSDGTSNERLF. The entire CDR3 protein is CASSDGTSNERLFF.

A remark on this clone: These gene names are mouse names. The read halts 1 residue ahead of the CDR3 end, with the missing end drawn from the germline J gene. This chain joins TRBV12-1 and TRBJ1-1; D remains ambiguous. The CDR3 has 13 residues. V dropped 0 bases and J dropped 4 bases, with 8 bases sitting between them. Germline V CDR1 and CDR2: SGHSN, HYEKVE. The CDR3 bases that were read are TGTGCCAGCTCTCTCGGGGTTGGCACAGAAGTCTTC. Protein: CASSLGVGTEVF. The CDR3, in full, reads CASSLGVGTEVFF. Looking up the rest from reference TRBV12-1 and TRBJ1-1 gives the full variable domain: DSGVVQSPRHIIKEKGGRSVLTCIPISGHSNVVWYQQTLGKELKFLIQHYEKVERDKGFLPSRFSVQQFDDYHSEMNMSALELEDSAMYFCASSLGVGTEVFFGKGTRLTVV.

Notes on this clone: These gene names are mouse names. The read ends 1 residue before the CDR3 terminus; that terminus is restored from the germline J gene. This chain joins TRBV12-2 and TRBJ2-7; TRBD2 agrees at 10 bases. Germline V lookup: CDR1 SGHLS, CDR2 HYDKME. The V segment lost 0 bases and the J segment 5 bases; nucleotides outside the gene matches: 3. The CDR3 is 14 amino acids. The sequenced part of the CDR3 DNA is TGTGCCAGCTCTCTCGTCTGGGGGGGCAATGAACAGTAC. Its translation is CASSLVWGGNEQY. The full CDR3 is CASSLVWGGNEQYF.

Comments on this clone: The gene symbols are mouse symbols. The observed sequence ends 1 residue before the CDR3 terminus, with the missing tail filled in from the germline J gene. The rearrangement links TRBV26 to TRBJ1-1, with D unresolved. The CDR3 contains 14 residues. V was pared by 0 bases and J by 0 bases, with 5 bases between. Germline V gene sequence: CDR1 KGHPV, CDR2 FQNQEV (reference sequence). The CDR3 sequence is CASSLSQPNTEVFF. The covered CDR3 bases are TGTGCCAGCAGTCTGTCACAACCAAACACAGAAGTCTTC.

As regards this clone: Gene names are the mouse ones. The sequence runs out 1 residue before the end of the CDR3; the remainder is reconstructed from the germline J gene. The V gene is TRBV13-1, the J gene TRBJ2-4; TRBD2 matches at 12 bases. The ends lost 4 bases at V and 3 bases at J; junction bases unmatched: 6. The germline CDR1 and CDR2 sequences are NSHNY and SYGAGN. The CDR3 totals 16 residues. CDR3 bases read: TGTGCCAGCAGTACGACTGGGGGGGCGAGGCAAAACACCTTGTAC. Translation gives CASSTTGGARQNTLY. In full, the CDR3 is CASSTTGGARQNTLYF.

In its sample, this clone was seen a few times. Genes here carry mouse names. The read stops 1 residue short of the end of the CDR3; the missing end is completed from the germline J gene. The chain combines TRBV26 with TRBJ2-7; 9 nucleotides line up with TRBD1. The CDR3 totals 15 residues. V lost 2 bases, J lost 2 bases, and 4 bases stayed unmatched. CDR1 and CDR2 from the germline V gene are KGHPV and FQNQEV (reference sequence). CDR3 bases read: TGTGCCAGCAGTCTGGGGACAGGGCGGGCCTATGAACAGTAC. Its translation: CASSLGTGRAYEQY. The full CDR3 sequence reads CASSLGTGRAYEQYF.

In the case of this clone: The gene names given are mouse names. With the read ending 1 residue before the CDR3 end, the germline J gene is used to fill in that end. The gene calls are TRBV23 and TRBJ1-1. The germline CDR1 and CDR2 sequences are KGHTA and FQNQQP. CDR3 length: 11 amino acids. This chain's CDR3 is CSSSQGSEVFF. The CDR3 bases that were read are TGCTCCAGCAGTCAGGGGTCAGAAGTCTTC.

A note on this clone: Germline and genes here are mouse. The read ends 1 residue early relative to the CDR3; the germline J gene fills the gap. The J gene is TRBJ2-1, the V gene TRBV26, with TRBD2 as a possible D gene (6 bases). Germline-derived CDR1 and CDR2 are KGHPV and FQNQEV (reference sequence). V lost 3 bases to trimming and J lost 7 bases, with 7 bases between them. This CDR3 is built from 12 residues. Here the CDR3 reads CASSLWGAEQFF. CDR3 DNA (partial): TGTGCCAGCAGTCTATGGGGGGCTGAGCAGTTC.

This clone came up once. The germline and genes are mouse ones. Read coverage stops 1 residue before the CDR3 terminus; the germline J gene supplies the remainder. The chain joins TRBV13-2 to TRBJ2-5; D is unresolved. Germline lookup yields CDR1 NNHNN and CDR2 SYGAGS (reference sequence). CDR3 length equals 12 residues. V lost 3 bases and J lost 2, with 4 bases in between. CDR3 amino acids: CASGAIQDTQYF. The CDR3 bases that were read are TGTGCCAGCGGTGCAATCCAAGACACCCAGTAC.

Comment on this clone: Any gene name here is a mouse gene name. From the germline J gene comes the end of the CDR3, since the read stops 1 residue before it. This chain connects TRBV15 to TRBJ1-1; no reliable D call. Trimming removed 3 bases from V and 8 bases from J, with 10 bases in between. The germline V gene encodes CDR1 SGHND and CDR2 FRSKSL. The CDR3 has 12 residues. The CDR3 sequence is CASSFPGREVFF. Partial CDR3 DNA: TGTGCCAGCAGTTTCCCAGGCCGGGAAGTCTTC.

Concerning this clone: Genes and germline come from the mouse. The read is 1 residue too short to cover the CDR3 end, so that end is filled in from the germline J gene. The V gene is TRBV26, the J gene TRBJ2-3, with D hard to call. V lost 3 bases, J lost 1 base, and 8 bases lay in between. The CDR3 spans 14 residues. Germline values: CDR1 KGHPV, CDR2 FQNQEV (reference sequence). CDR3 DNA (partial): TGTGCCAGCAGTCTCCGGACGGGTGCAGAAACGCTGTAT. It translates to CASSLRTGAETLY. The full-length CDR3 reads as CASSLRTGAETLYF.

As for this clone: Mouse germline and gene names are used. The read gets to within 1 residue of the CDR3 end, and the germline J gene fills in the rest. V gene TRBV20 combines with J gene TRBJ2-2, with TRBD2 matching 11 bases. The CDR3 has 16 amino acids. From germline, CDR1 is GFQATS and CDR2 STVNSAI. Unmatched junction bases numbered 2, after V lost 0 bases and J lost 2 bases. CDR3: CGARETGGGNTGQLYF. The DNA read from the CDR3 is TGTGGTGCTAGGGAGACTGGGGGGGGTAACACCGGGCAGCTCTAC.

In its sample, this clone was seen a few times. The genes are named according to mouse. The read halts 1 residue ahead of the CDR3 end, with the missing end drawn from the germline J gene. The V call is TRBV12-1, the J call TRBJ2-1; 9 nucleotides line up with TRBD2. After removal of 4 bases from V and 3 bases from J, the junction contained 3 bases not matched to a gene. Germline loops: CDR1 SGHSN, CDR2 HYEKVE. This CDR3 has 14 amino acids. The CDR3 region is CASSPGLGYAEQFF. The sequenced CDR3 bases are TGTGCCAGCTCCCCGGGACTGGGCTATGCTGAGCAGTTC.

On this clone: Germline and genes: mouse. CDR3 loop: CSSSQTGTINQDTQYF. CDR3 DNA, as far as it was read: TGCTCCAGCAGTCAGACCGGGACAATTAACCAAGACACCCAGTAC. The chain joins TRBV23 to TRBJ2-5; the table assigns TRBD1, which was not confirmed against the DNA. The DNA ends 1 residue before the CDR3 does, and the rest of the CDR3 is filled in from the germline J gene. Germline-derived CDR1 and CDR2 are KGHTA and FQNQQP. The CDR3 covers 16 residues.

Points on this clone: Gene names follow the mouse nomenclature. The read stops 1 residue short of the end of the CDR3; the missing end is completed from the germline J gene. V gene TRBV20 combines with J gene TRBJ2-3, with TRBD2 matching 8 bases. V lost 0 bases, J lost 5 bases, and 1 base stayed unmatched. From germline, CDR1 is GFQATS and CDR2 STVNSAI. The CDR3 is made up of 13 amino acids. The part of the CDR3 DNA that was read is TGTGGTGCTAGGGACTGGGGGGAAGAAACGCTGTAT. Translating gives CGARDWGEETLY. The CDR3 as a whole reads CGARDWGEETLYF. Full variable domain (remainder filled in from reference TRBV20 and TRBJ2-3): GALVYQYPRRTICKSGTSMRMECQAVGFQATSVAWYRQSPQKTFELIALSTVNSAIKYEQNFTQEKFPISHPNLSFSSMTVLNAYLEDRGLYLCGARDWGEETLYFGSGTRLTVL.